This T cell receptor (beta chain) appears in the sequencing data of a study of blood T cell repertoires in COVID-19. As for the study in general: T cells, B-cell-depleted T cells, or PBMCs provided the cDNA or gDNA that served as material.

Assay: immunoSEQ multiplex PCR; the TCRdb copy retains only in-frame clones and omits some. The sample includes about 110,000 clones, 72% of them seen just once. This clone was seen more than once but under ten times. The CDR3 has 13 residues. V dropped 1 base and J dropped 7; count of bases not matched to a gene: 3. Germline V CDR1 and CDR2: PRHDT, FYEKMQ (reference sequence). Material: peripheral blood. The rearrangement links TRBV13 to TRBJ2-5, with 7 nucleotides matching TRBD2. The TCR was taken from an older woman with acute or convalescent COVID-19. The CDR3 nucleotides read TGTGCCAGCAGCTTAGAAGGGAGGGGGACCCAGTACTTC. Protein product: CASSLEGRGTQYF.